What follows are 15 T cell receptor beta chains derived from one specimen sequenced in a study of CD4 T cells in relation to SARS-CoV-2 and coronaviruses. Only in-frame clones appear in the TCRdb table, and some are missing; sequencing was by immunoSEQ multiplex PCR. The sample carries 36,000 or so clones, 70% to 80% recorded once. These TCRs' antigens remain unknown. Sequenced sample: memory CD4+ T cells from PBMCs, cultured in vitro. The receptors shown here come from an adult with COVID-19.

V usage is TRBV3-1 (or the pseudogene TRBV3-2) and J usage is TRBJ2-3; D may be TRBD1 (6 bases). The CDR3 runs 14 residues. In germline, CDR1 is LGHDT, CDR2 YNNKEL (reference sequence). V was pared by 4 bases and J by 1 base, with 9 bases between. CDR3 sequence reads: CASSPRTGTDTQYF. CDR3 DNA: TGTGCCAGCAGCCCTAGGACAGGCACAGATACGCAGTATTTT.

CDR3 protein: CASSPIAGGITDTQYF. The CDR3 region has the DNA TGTGCCAGCAGCCCGATAGCGGGAGGGATCACAGATACGCAGTATTTT. J is TRBJ2-3 and V is TRBV13; TRBD2 aligns across 11 bases. CDR1 and CDR2 from the germline V gene are PRHDT and FYEKMQ (reference sequence). The CDR3 is 16 residues long. J was trimmed by 2 bases and V by 5 bases; bases with no gene match: 6. Drawing the rest from reference TRBV13 and TRBJ2-3, the complete variable domain is AAGVIQSPRHLIKEKRETATLKCYPIPRHDTVYWYQQGPGQDPQFLISFYEKMQSDKGSIPDRFSAQQFSDYHSELNMSSLELGDSALYFCASSPIAGGITDTQYFGPGTRLTVL.

V and J are TRBV27 and TRBJ2-1; 10 positions agree with TRBD2. With V trimmed by 3 bases and J by 4 bases, 6 bases remained unmatched. The CDR3 is made up of 16 amino acids. CDR1 and CDR2 from the germline V gene are MNHEY and SMNVEV (reference sequence). DNA for the CDR3: TGTGCCAGCAGTTTGTTAGCACTAGCGGGATACAATGAGCAGTTCTTC. It yields the protein CASSLLALAGYNEQFF.

J is TRBJ2-3 and V is TRBV29-1; no firm D call. CDR1 is SQVTM, CDR2 ANQGSEA, per germline. CDR3 size: 11 residues. Trimming removed 7 bases from V and 6 bases from J, with 11 bases in between. CDR3 in amino acids: CSAGPRDTQYF. The CDR3 region has the DNA TGCAGCGCCGGACCCCGGGATACGCAGTATTTT.

The chain is built from TRBV27 and TRBJ2-1; D not resolved. The germline CDR1 and CDR2 sequences are MNHEY and SMNVEV (reference sequence). Trimming removed 0 bases from V and 9 bases from J, with 15 bases in between. This CDR3 is 15 amino acids long. The CDR3 DNA is TGTGCCAGCAGTTTATCGTGGGGATCAGACGGTGAGCAGTTCTTC. Protein product: CASSLSWGSDGEQFF.

CDR3 nucleotide sequence: TGTGCCAGCAGTGACAGGAAGAACACTGAAGCTTTCTTT. The encoded protein is CASSDRKNTEAFF. This rearrangement joins TRBV6-6 to TRBJ1-1, with a weak D call TRBD1 (6 bases). The CDR3 consists of 13 residues. The germline gives CDR1 MNHNY, CDR2 SVGAGI (reference sequence). Trimming cost V 5 bases and J 1 base, with 8 bases left between them.

The V call is TRBV19, the J call TRBJ2-2; 10 nucleotides align to TRBD2. In germline, CDR1 is LNHDA, CDR2 SQIVND (reference sequence). V shed 6 bases, J shed 7 bases, and the junction held 8 bases outside the gene matches. This CDR3 is built from 15 residues. The CDR3 here is CASSVLAGDIGELFF. The CDR3 region has the DNA TGTGCCAGTAGCGTTCTAGCGGGAGATATCGGGGAGCTGTTTTTT.

The rearrangement links TRBV19 to TRBJ2-5, with a tentative D call TRBD2 (5 bases). This CDR3 contains 16 residues. CDR1 and CDR2 (germline): LNHDA, SQIVND (reference sequence). V gave up 3 bases and J gave up 2 bases, with 16 bases separating them. The chain's CDR3 is CASSMTSTRFQETQYF. The CDR3 DNA reads TGTGCCAGTAGTATGACCAGCACTAGATTTCAAGAGACCCAGTACTTC.

The rearrangement joins TRBV11-2 to TRBJ1-1, with TRBD1 identical over 10 bases. With 4 bases clipped from V and 6 bases from J, the junction kept 11 bases outside the gene matches. Germline CDR1 SGHAT, CDR2 FQNNGV. There are 16 residues in the CDR3. CDR3 coding DNA: TGTGCCAGCAGCTCCGAGGGGGGACAGGGGACACCTGAAGCTTTCTTT. Amino acids: CASSSEGGQGTPEAFF.

J is TRBJ2-3 and V is TRBV10-1; D unresolved. From germline, CDR1 is WNHNN and CDR2 SYGVQD (reference sequence). With 7 bases removed from V and 3 bases from J, the gap between germline ends came to 8 bases. The CDR3 consists of 12 residues. This CDR3 is CASTYRTDTQYF. As DNA, the CDR3 is TGCGCCAGCACCTATCGTACAGATACGCAGTATTTT.

The J gene is TRBJ2-7, the V gene TRBV3-1 (or the pseudogene TRBV3-2); 9 nucleotides match TRBD2. In germline, CDR1 is LGHDT, CDR2 YNNKEL (reference sequence). This CDR3 contains 14 residues. V lost 3 bases to trimming and J lost 7 bases; unmatched junction nucleotides: 7. CDR3 loop: CASSHALAGMEQYF. The CDR3 nucleotides are TGTGCCAGCAGCCATGCCCTAGCGGGAATGGAGCAGTACTTC.

The chain uses TRBV7-9 and TRBJ1-2; no clear D gene. Trimming left V 5 bases short and J 0 bases short, with 13 bases between. The CDR3 runs to 15 residues. Per the germline V gene, CDR1 is SEHNR and CDR2 is FQNEAQ (reference sequence). The DNA for the CDR3 is TGTGCCAGCAGCCCCTGGGAGGTCCCTAACTATGGCTACACCTTC. It translates to CASSPWEVPNYGYTF.

This sequence joins TRBV7-2 and TRBJ2-7; tentative D call: TRBD2 (6 bases). Per germline, CDR1 SGHTA and CDR2 FQGNSA. CDR3 size: 14 residues. Trimming took off 5 bases at V and 0 bases at J, with 11 bases between the two ends. The CDR3 here is CASSASSASYEQYF. The CDR3 region has the DNA TGTGCCAGCAGCGCTTCTAGCGCCTCCTACGAGCAGTACTTC.

CDR3 nucleotide sequence: TGCGCCAGCAGCTCTCCGTTCAGCTCAAATCCGGAGGTTGAAAAACTGTTTTTT. Translation gives CASSSPFSSNPEVEKLFF. The J gene is TRBJ1-4, the V gene TRBV5-1; unclear D gene. The V and J ends lost 3 bases and 7 bases respectively, with 25 bases between them. This CDR3 region has 18 residues. Germline lookup yields CDR1 SGHRS and CDR2 YFSETQ.

The gene calls are TRBV18 and TRBJ2-2; 9 bases are a match to TRBD2. This CDR3 spans 17 amino acids. Per germline, CDR1 KGHSH and CDR2 LQKENI. The trim removed 1 base at V and 4 bases at J, leaving 7 bases unmatched. CDR3 sequence: CASSPLVAGASTGELFF. CDR3 sequence (DNA): TGTGCCAGCTCACCACTTGTAGCGGGAGCGAGCACCGGGGAGCTGTTTTTT. Looking up the rest from reference TRBV18 and TRBJ2-2 gives the full variable domain: NAGVMQNPRHLVRRRGQEARLRCSPMKGHSHVYWYRQLPEEGLKFMVYLQKENIIDESGMPKERFSAEFPKEGPSILRIQQVVRGDSAAYFCASSPLVAGASTGELFFGEGSRLTVL.